These T cell receptor beta chains were read from a single sample in a study of cytomegalovirus exposure and HLA in healthy donors. Measured with immunoSEQ multiplex PCR; TCRdb has only the in-frame clones, and not every one. The table shows around 150,000 clones, with approximately 80% occurring only once. Sequenced material: PBMCs. Receptor source: a man between 18 and 29 years old in good health and CMV-seropositive. Each CDR3 is given with its conserved first and last residue. D genes are given only for firm matches. Some rows mark clone size as missing; the rest say once, few, many or name a class of expanded clone.

D gene,clone size,J gene,V gene,CDR3 DNA,CDR3 protein
-,-,TRBJ2-1,TRBV7-9,TGTGCCAGCAGCGGCGGCGCAGGGCAGGGGCAGTTCTTC,CASSGGAGQGQFF
TRBD1,-,TRBJ2-7,TRBV13,TGTGCCAGCAGCATAACCGGGACAGGGACCTACGAGCAGTACTTC,CASSITGTGTYEQYF
TRBD1,few,TRBJ2-2,TRBV6-6,TGTGCCAGCAGTTGGACAGGGAACACCGGGGAGCTGTTTTTT,CASSWTGNTGELFF
-,-,TRBJ1-1,TRBV15,TGTGCCACCAGCAGTATCTTTGGACTGGACACTGAAGCTTTCTTT,CATSSIFGLDTEAFF
-,-,TRBJ1-5,TRBV5-1,TGCGCCAGCAGGGGAGGGGCAGCTAATAGCAATCAGCCCCAGCATTTT,CASRGGAANSNQPQHF
-,-,TRBJ1-5,TRBV5-6,TGTGCCAGCAGCTTGGGGGTGGAGGGCGGCAATCAGCCCCAGCATTTT,CASSLGVEGGNQPQHF
TRBD2,-,TRBJ2-3,TRBV4-1,TGCGCCAGCAGCCAAGATAATAGCGGGGTCACAGATACGCAGTATTTT,CASSQDNSGVTDTQYF
-,-,TRBJ1-3,TRBV9,TGTGCCAGCAGCGCCACCCAGACACCCTCTGGAAACACCATATATTTT,CASSATQTPSGNTIYF
-,-,TRBJ1-1,TRBV9,TGTGCCAGCAGCCCGCTCGGACAGTCAATGAACACTGAAGCTTTCTTT,CASSPLGQSMNTEAFF
TRBD1,-,TRBJ1-1,TRBV10-3,TGTGCCAGCGCCCAGACAGGGGCGAACACTGAAGCTTTCTTT,CASAQTGANTEAFF
-,-,TRBJ2-4,TRBV19,TGTGCCAGTAGTATTGCGCTAGCCAAAAACATTCAGTACTTC,CASSIALAKNIQYF
TRBD1,-,TRBJ1-1,TRBV29-1,TGCAGCGCATCGACAGGGGGCGGGAACACTGAAGCTTTCTTT,CSASTGGGNTEAFF
-,-,TRBJ1-6,TRBV6-5,TGTGCCAGCGTCCGGGACAACCTCTCGAATTCACCCCTCCACTTT,CASVRDNLSNSPLHF
-,-,TRBJ2-7,TRBV11-2,TGTGCCAGCAGCTTTGAATGGGACTGGAGCTCCTACGAGCAGTACTTC,CASSFEWDWSSYEQYF
-,-,TRBJ1-1,TRBV5-6,TGTGCCAGCAGCCCCCCCGGAGGAAAAGCGAGGAACACTGAAGCTTTCTTT,CASSPPGGKARNTEAFF
TRBD1,-,TRBJ1-5,TRBV15,TGTGCCACCAGCAGAGATGACAGGGGTGGCAATCAGCCCCAGCATTTT,CATSRDDRGGNQPQHF
-,-,TRBJ1-2,TRBV7-2,TGTGCCAGCAGCTTAGATAGTTTATATGGCTACACCTTC,CASSLDSLYGYTF
TRBD1,once,TRBJ2-3,TRBV9,TGTGCCAGCAGCGTTCTACCAACAGGGGGCGCACAAGATACGCAGTATTTT,CASSVLPTGGAQDTQYF
TRBD1,-,TRBJ2-6,TRBV2,TGTGCCAGCAGTGAACGGGGACAGGGAGCAGGGGCCAACGGCCTGACTTTC,CASSERGQGAGANGLTF
-,-,TRBJ2-3,TRBV9,TGTGCCAGCAGCGTAGTTTTAGCTCCGACAGATACGCAGTATTTT,CASSVVLAPTDTQYF
TRBD2,-,TRBJ2-1,TRBV6-4,TGTGCCAGCAGTGCCCACTCTTTTGGGGTTGGGCCTAGCGGGTACAATGAGCAGTTCTTC,CASSAHSFGVGPSGYNEQFF
TRBD1,once,TRBJ2-5,TRBV4-3,TGCGCCAGCAGCCCGGACAGGGAGGATGGTCTAGAGACCCAGTACTTC,CASSPDREDGLETQYF
-,-,TRBJ2-7,TRBV4-1,TGCGCCAGCAGCCAAATCAGGGGACACCAGTACGAGCAGTACTTC,CASSQIRGHQYEQYF
-,-,TRBJ2-7,TRBV5-4,TGTGCCAGCAGCTTCTCACTGAGCTCCTACGAGCAGTACTTC,CASSFSLSSYEQYF
-,-,TRBJ2-4,TRBV15,TGTGCCACCAGCAGAGTGACAGTCCCCCAAAACATTCAGTACTTC,CATSRVTVPQNIQYF
-,-,TRBJ2-1,TRBV7-6,TGTGCCAGCAGCCGTCCCGGGAGTCATACTTACAATGAGCAGTTCTTC,CASSRPGSHTYNEQFF
-,few,TRBJ1-5,TRBV9,TGTGCCAGCAGCGTAGGGGGCGAGGAAGGTCAGCCCCAGCATTTT,CASSVGGEEGQPQHF
TRBD1,-,TRBJ2-6,TRBV9,TGTGCCAGCAGCGCTACCGGGACAGGAAGCTCTGGGGCCAACGTCCTGACTTTC,CASSATGTGSSGANVLTF
TRBD2,-,TRBJ2-2,TRBV2,TGTGCCAGCAGGACTAGCGTGAACACCGGGGAGCTGTTTTTT,CASRTSVNTGELFF
TRBD2,once,TRBJ2-1,TRBV2,TGTGCCAGCAGTTCCCGACTGGCGGGAGTCTACAATGAGCAGTTCTTC,CASSSRLAGVYNEQFF
-,-,TRBJ2-5,TRBV7-6,TGTGCCAGCAGCTTAGCGAGACAGCAAGAGACCCAGTACTTC,CASSLARQQETQYF
-,-,TRBJ1-2,TRBV19,TGTGCCAGTAGTCCCCGTGGAGGGGTCCCAAACTATGGCTACACCTTC,CASSPRGGVPNYGYTF
TRBD2,-,TRBJ2-4,TRBV10-2,TGCGCCAGCGGGGCGGGAGGGTTCAACATTCAGTACTTC,CASGAGGFNIQYF
TRBD1,-,TRBJ1-2,TRBV4-3,TGCGCCAGCAGCCAAGGCGACAGGGGAATAGAGGGCTACACCTTC,CASSQGDRGIEGYTF
TRBD2,-,TRBJ2-2,TRBV7-9,TGTGCCAGCCGGGGGGTTAGCGGGGGAACTAACACCGGGGAGCTGTTTTTT,CASRGVSGGTNTGELFF
-,-,TRBJ2-2,TRBV18,TGTGCCAGCTCACCACTGAGAAGGACAGAGGGCACCGGGGAGCTGTTTTTT,CASSPLRRTEGTGELFF